The rows below give T cell receptor beta chains drawn from one sample of a study of T cell changes during pregnancy in multiple sclerosis. Assay used: immunoSEQ multiplex PCR; TCRdb lists only in-frame clones, some missing. The sample records 45,000 to 55,000 clones, 80% to 95% being singletons. The starting material was peripheral blood, obtained after pregnancy. Every receptor here comes from a female donor with multiple sclerosis, enrolled in a pregnancy study. Both conserved end residues are part of each CDR3. The order of the fields is J gene, V gene, CDR3 protein.

j_call: TRBJ2-7
v_call: TRBV7-8
cdr3_aa: CASSLVLGDRASYEQYF

j_call: TRBJ2-5
v_call: TRBV6-5
cdr3_aa: CATQQGETQYF

j_call: TRBJ2-2
v_call: TRBV9
cdr3_aa: CASSVFGTWDTGELFF

j_call: TRBJ2-1
v_call: TRBV11-2
cdr3_aa: CASSPRGWAAFNEQFF

j_call: TRBJ2-7
v_call: TRBV6-5
cdr3_aa: CASSNRAYEQYF

j_call: TRBJ2-1
v_call: TRBV4-3
cdr3_aa: CASSQATRGEQFF

j_call: TRBJ1-2
v_call: TRBV27
cdr3_aa: CAAGGGARAGYTF

j_call: TRBJ2-6
v_call: TRBV18
cdr3_aa: CASSPREQGRTGANVLTF

j_call: TRBJ2-6
v_call: TRBV6-6
cdr3_aa: CASSPQGSGANVLTF

j_call: TRBJ2-3
v_call: TRBV9
cdr3_aa: CASSVSGLGGTDTQYF

j_call: TRBJ1-2
v_call: TRBV7-2
cdr3_aa: CASSLGQHNYGYTF

j_call: TRBJ1-6
v_call: TRBV6-4
cdr3_aa: CASSDSSNSPLHF

j_call: TRBJ1-6
v_call: TRBV19
cdr3_aa: CASTRRESSYNSPLHF

j_call: TRBJ2-5
v_call: TRBV7-2
cdr3_aa: CASRYRSGGALETQYF

j_call: TRBJ2-2
v_call: TRBV14
cdr3_aa: CASSPSPSEKPTGELFF

j_call: TRBJ1-2
v_call: TRBV7-8
cdr3_aa: CASSSDGAIYGYTF

j_call: TRBJ2-2
v_call: TRBV29-1
cdr3_aa: CSADRGLAGELFF

j_call: TRBJ2-4
v_call: TRBV7-2
cdr3_aa: CASSLGQGIQYF

j_call: TRBJ1-4
v_call: TRBV6-5
cdr3_aa: CASSPGGTGVFKLFF

j_call: TRBJ1-1
v_call: TRBV27
cdr3_aa: CASSLGGGRAAFF

j_call: TRBJ2-5
v_call: TRBV20-1
cdr3_aa: CSRLAGETQYF

j_call: TRBJ2-1
v_call: TRBV4-2
cdr3_aa: CASSQVERGKDEQFF

j_call: TRBJ2-3
v_call: TRBV7-8
cdr3_aa: CASGVAGGPRTDTQYF

j_call: TRBJ1-1
v_call: TRBV6-1
cdr3_aa: CASSASHTEAFF

j_call: TRBJ2-4
v_call: TRBV5-4
cdr3_aa: CASSSRLPLAKNIQYF

j_call: TRBJ1-2
v_call: TRBV30
cdr3_aa: CAWTTGASVLYGYTF

j_call: TRBJ1-2
v_call: TRBV6-6
cdr3_aa: CASSRARQGDYGYTF

j_call: TRBJ2-7
v_call: TRBV27
cdr3_aa: CASSLSGDDEQYF

j_call: TRBJ2-2
v_call: TRBV7-3
cdr3_aa: CASSVGTNTGELFF

j_call: TRBJ1-5
v_call: TRBV4-2
cdr3_aa: CASSQEFRTPQHF

j_call: TRBJ1-3
v_call: TRBV27
cdr3_aa: CASSLAQGSGNTIYF

j_call: TRBJ1-1
v_call: TRBV30
cdr3_aa: CAWRDTENTEAFF

j_call: TRBJ2-3
v_call: TRBV9
cdr3_aa: CASSVVGQGVDTQYF

j_call: TRBJ2-5
v_call: TRBV5-5
cdr3_aa: CASSLAVLRGQETQYF

j_call: TRBJ2-7
v_call: TRBV6-5
cdr3_aa: CASSYETGDREQYF

j_call: TRBJ2-4
v_call: TRBV29-1
cdr3_aa: CSVEGLAGLGDIQYF

j_call: TRBJ1-5
v_call: TRBV19
cdr3_aa: CASSISQGGNQPQHF

j_call: TRBJ2-2
v_call: TRBV6-1
cdr3_aa: CASSLWELFF

j_call: TRBJ1-5
v_call: TRBV5-8
cdr3_aa: CASMVRPNQPQHF

j_call: TRBJ1-5
v_call: TRBV7-2
cdr3_aa: CASSPSGQVGRSQHF

j_call: TRBJ1-5
v_call: TRBV6-6
cdr3_aa: CASSSTGFNQPQHF

j_call: TRBJ2-1
v_call: TRBV4-3
cdr3_aa: CASSQSPGQGGNEQFF

j_call: TRBJ2-1
v_call: TRBV2
cdr3_aa: CATKGVTGPYNEQFF

j_call: TRBJ1-5
v_call: TRBV27
cdr3_aa: CASSFLGQPQHF

j_call: TRBJ1-3
v_call: TRBV19
cdr3_aa: CASSPLWGPSSGNTIYF

j_call: TRBJ2-7
v_call: TRBV30
cdr3_aa: CARRPSGVSSYEQYF

j_call: TRBJ1-1
v_call: TRBV27
cdr3_aa: CASSLSRSMNTEAFF

j_call: TRBJ2-7
v_call: TRBV19
cdr3_aa: CASRNRGAIYEQYF

j_call: TRBJ1-5
v_call: TRBV7-8
cdr3_aa: CASSLVAGFNQPQHF

j_call: TRBJ1-1
v_call: TRBV9
cdr3_aa: CASSVGVGGVAFF

j_call: TRBJ2-7
v_call: TRBV7-8
cdr3_aa: CASSPGTGEQYF

j_call: TRBJ1-1
v_call: TRBV5-6
cdr3_aa: CASSFWGTGTNTEAFF